These T cell receptor beta chains were read from a single sample in a study of cytomegalovirus exposure and HLA in healthy donors. Only in-frame clones appear in the TCRdb table, and some are missing; sequencing was by immunoSEQ multiplex PCR. Of around 160,000 clones listed, approximately 78% are singletons. Sequenced material: PBMCs. These receptors were collected from a male donor in good health and CMV-seronegative. Both conserved end residues are part of each CDR3. The D gene is left open where the match is weak. Size values are once, few and many counts, or a class for expanded clones, and some rows have none.

>NA|TRBV6-1|TRBD2|TRBJ2-1
CASSGAGTSLNEQFF
TGTGCCAGCAGTGGGGCCGGGACTAGCCTCAATGAGCAGTTCTTC
>NA|TRBV5-4|NA|TRBJ2-7
CASSSQTAGSYEQYF
TGTGCCAGCAGTTCTCAGACCGCGGGAAGCTACGAGCAGTACTTC
>NA|TRBV28|NA|TRBJ1-5
CASRGRTGRLFYQPQHF
TGTGCCAGCAGGGGTCGGACTGGACGTTTGTTCTATCAGCCCCAGCATTTT
>NA|TRBV19|NA|TRBJ2-5
CASSKGEETQYF
TGTGCCAGTAGTAAAGGGGAAGAGACCCAGTACTTC
>NA|TRBV21-1|NA|TRBJ2-7
CASSKVRDRPYEQYF
TGTGCCAGCAGCAAAGTACGGGACAGGCCCTACGAGCAGTACTTC
>NA|TRBV10-3|TRBD2|TRBJ2-7
CAISPGSGSSYEQYF
TGTGCCATCAGCCCTGGGAGCGGGAGCTCCTACGAGCAGTACTTC
>few|TRBV4-2|NA|TRBJ2-1
CASSQADARVNEQFF
TGTGCCAGCAGCCAAGCCGATGCGAGGGTCAATGAGCAGTTCTTC
>NA|TRBV12-5|NA|TRBJ2-7
CASGLVSLRQAYEQYF
TGTGCTAGTGGTTTGGTATCGCTGCGACAAGCCTACGAGCAGTACTTC
>once|TRBV28|NA|TRBJ2-3
CASSSQITDTQYF
TGTGCCAGCAGTTCCCAAATCACAGATACGCAGTATTTT
>NA|TRBV27|TRBD1|TRBJ1-2
CASSLNDRVVFRGYTF
TGTGCCAGCAGTCTGAACGACAGGGTAGTATTTCGTGGCTACACCTTC
>NA|TRBV19|NA|TRBJ1-2
CASSAAATGYYGYTF
TGTGCCAGTAGTGCCGCGGCAACAGGGTACTATGGCTACACCTTC
>few|TRBV6-4|NA|TRBJ2-3
CASSPSLGSTDTQYF
TGTGCCAGCAGCCCGTCACTAGGGAGCACAGATACGCAGTATTTT
>NA|TRBV11-1|TRBD2|TRBJ2-7
CASSPLAGKAYEQYF
TGTGCCAGCAGCCCACTAGCGGGGAAAGCCTACGAGCAGTACTTC
>NA|TRBV5-1|TRBD2|TRBJ2-7
CATKLAGGISYEQYF
TGCGCCACCAAGCTAGCGGGAGGTATCTCCTACGAGCAGTACTTC
>NA|TRBV7-6|TRBD2|TRBJ2-5
CASSFRLAGTQYF
TGTGCCAGCAGCTTCCGACTAGCGGGGACCCAGTACTTC